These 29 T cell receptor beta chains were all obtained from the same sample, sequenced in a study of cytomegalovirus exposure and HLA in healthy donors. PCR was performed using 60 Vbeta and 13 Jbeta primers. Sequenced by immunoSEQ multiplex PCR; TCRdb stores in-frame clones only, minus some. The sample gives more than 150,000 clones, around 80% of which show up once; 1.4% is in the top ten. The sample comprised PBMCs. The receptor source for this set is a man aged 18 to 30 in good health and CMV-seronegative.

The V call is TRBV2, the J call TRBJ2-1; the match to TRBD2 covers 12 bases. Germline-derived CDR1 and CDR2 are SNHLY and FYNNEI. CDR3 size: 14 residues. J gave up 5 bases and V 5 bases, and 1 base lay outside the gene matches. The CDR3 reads CASSTSGGNNEQFF. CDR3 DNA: TGTGCCAGCAGTACTAGCGGGGGGAACAATGAGCAGTTCTTC.

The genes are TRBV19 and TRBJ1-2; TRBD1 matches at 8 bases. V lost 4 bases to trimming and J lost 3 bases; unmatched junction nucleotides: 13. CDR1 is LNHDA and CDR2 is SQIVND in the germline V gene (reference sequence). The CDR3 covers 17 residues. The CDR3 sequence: CASSTSTGEGYYYGYTF. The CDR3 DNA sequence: TGTGCCAGTAGTACTTCGACAGGGGAGGGCTATTACTATGGCTACACCTTC.

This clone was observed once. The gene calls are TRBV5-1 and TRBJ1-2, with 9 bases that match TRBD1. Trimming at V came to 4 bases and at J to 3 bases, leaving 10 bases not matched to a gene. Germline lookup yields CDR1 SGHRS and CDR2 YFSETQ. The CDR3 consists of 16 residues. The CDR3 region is CASSTGTGQWHYGYTF. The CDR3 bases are TGCGCCAGCAGCACCGGGACAGGGCAGTGGCACTATGGCTACACCTTC.

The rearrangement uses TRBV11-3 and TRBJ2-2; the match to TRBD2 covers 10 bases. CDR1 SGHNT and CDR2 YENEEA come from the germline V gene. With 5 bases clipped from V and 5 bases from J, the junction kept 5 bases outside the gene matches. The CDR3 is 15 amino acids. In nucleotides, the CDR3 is TGTGCCAGCAGCCCGGGACTAGCGCTTACCGGGGAGCTGTTTTTT. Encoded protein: CASSPGLALTGELFF. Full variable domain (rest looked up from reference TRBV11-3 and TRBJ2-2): EAGVVQSPRYKIIEKKQPVAFWCNPISGHNTLYWYLQNLGQGPELLIRYENEEAVDDSQLPKDRFSAERLKGVDSTLKIQPAELGDSAVYLCASSPGLALTGELFFGEGSRLTVL.

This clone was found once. This CDR3 reads CASGSKTSSYNEQFF. Here the CDR3 DNA reads TGTGCTAGTGGTTCAAAGACTAGCTCCTACAATGAGCAGTTCTTC. The V and J genes are TRBV12-5 and TRBJ2-1, with a possible D match to TRBD2 (6 bases). Germline V gives CDR1 LGHNT, CDR2 FRNRAP. The CDR3 loop spans 15 amino acids. V lost 4 bases to trimming and J lost 0 bases, with 10 bases between them. The full variable domain, in which reference TRBV12-5 and TRBJ2-1 provide the parts outside the CDR3, is DARVTQTPRHKVTEMGQEVTMRCQPILGHNTVFWYRQTMMQGLELLAYFRNRAPLDDSGMPKDRFSAEMPDATLATLKIQPSEPRDSAVYFCASGSKTSSYNEQFFGPGTRLTVL.

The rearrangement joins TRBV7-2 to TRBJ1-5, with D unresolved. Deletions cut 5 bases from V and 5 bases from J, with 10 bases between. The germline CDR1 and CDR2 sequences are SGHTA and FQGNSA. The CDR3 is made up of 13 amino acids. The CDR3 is CASSPQYYQPQHF. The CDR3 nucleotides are TGTGCCAGCAGCCCACAGTATTATCAGCCCCAGCATTTT.

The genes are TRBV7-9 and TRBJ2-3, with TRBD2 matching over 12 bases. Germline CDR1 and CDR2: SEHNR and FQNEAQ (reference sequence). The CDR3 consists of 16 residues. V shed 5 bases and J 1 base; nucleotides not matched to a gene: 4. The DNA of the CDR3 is TGTGCCAGCAGCCTTCGACTAGCGGGGGGCACAGATACGCAGTATTTT. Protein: CASSLRLAGGTDTQYF.

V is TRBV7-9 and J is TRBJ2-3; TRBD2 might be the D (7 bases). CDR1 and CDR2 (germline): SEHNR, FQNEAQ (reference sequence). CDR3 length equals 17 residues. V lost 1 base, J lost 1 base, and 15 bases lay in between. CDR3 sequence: CASSLGGGHRGTDTQYF. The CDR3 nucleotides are TGTGCCAGCAGCTTAGGGGGGGGGCATCGGGGCACAGATACGCAGTATTTT.

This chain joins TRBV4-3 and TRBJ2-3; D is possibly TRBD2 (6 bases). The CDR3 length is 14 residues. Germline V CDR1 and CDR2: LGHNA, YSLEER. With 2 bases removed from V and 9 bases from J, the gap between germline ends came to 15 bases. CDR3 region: CASSQSRGRGTQYF. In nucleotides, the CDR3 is TGCGCCAGCAGCCAATCGAGGGGACGGGGGACGCAGTATTTT.

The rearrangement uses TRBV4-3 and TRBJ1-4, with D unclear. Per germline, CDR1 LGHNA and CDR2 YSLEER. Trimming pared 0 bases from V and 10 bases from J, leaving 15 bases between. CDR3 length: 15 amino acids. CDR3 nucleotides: TGCGCCAGCAGCCAAGATATCGCCCCGGGAGGAAAACTGTTTTTT. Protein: CASSQDIAPGGKLFF.

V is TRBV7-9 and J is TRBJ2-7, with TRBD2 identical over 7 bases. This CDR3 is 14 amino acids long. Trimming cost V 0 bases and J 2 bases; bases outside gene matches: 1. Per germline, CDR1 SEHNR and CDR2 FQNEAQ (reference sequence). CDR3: CASSLAGGTYEQYF. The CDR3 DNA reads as TGTGCCAGCAGCTTAGCGGGGGGGACCTACGAGCAGTACTTC.

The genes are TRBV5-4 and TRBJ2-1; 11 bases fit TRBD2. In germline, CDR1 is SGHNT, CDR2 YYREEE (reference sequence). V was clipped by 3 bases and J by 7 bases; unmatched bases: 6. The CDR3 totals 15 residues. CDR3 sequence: CASSYIAGGINEQFF. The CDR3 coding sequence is TGTGCCAGCAGCTATATAGCGGGAGGGATTAATGAGCAGTTCTTC.

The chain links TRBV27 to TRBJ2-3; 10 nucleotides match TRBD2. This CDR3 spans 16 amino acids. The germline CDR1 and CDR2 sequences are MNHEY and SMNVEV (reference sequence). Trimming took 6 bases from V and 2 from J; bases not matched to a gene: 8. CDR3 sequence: CASSQIAGGTTDTQYF. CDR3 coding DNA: TGTGCCAGCAGCCAGATAGCGGGAGGCACCACAGATACGCAGTATTTT.

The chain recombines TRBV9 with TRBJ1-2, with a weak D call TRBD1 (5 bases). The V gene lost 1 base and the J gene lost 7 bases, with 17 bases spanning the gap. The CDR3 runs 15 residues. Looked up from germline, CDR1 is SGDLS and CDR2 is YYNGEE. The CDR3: CASSVRPGPNGGYTF. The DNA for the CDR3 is TGTGCCAGCAGCGTACGGCCAGGGCCTAATGGTGGCTACACCTTC.

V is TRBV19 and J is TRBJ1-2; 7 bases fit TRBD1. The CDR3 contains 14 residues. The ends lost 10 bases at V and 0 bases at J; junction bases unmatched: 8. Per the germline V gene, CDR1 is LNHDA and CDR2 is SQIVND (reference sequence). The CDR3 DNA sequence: TGTGCCACCCCACAGGGGCCGGCTAACTATGGCTACACCTTC. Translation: CATPQGPANYGYTF.

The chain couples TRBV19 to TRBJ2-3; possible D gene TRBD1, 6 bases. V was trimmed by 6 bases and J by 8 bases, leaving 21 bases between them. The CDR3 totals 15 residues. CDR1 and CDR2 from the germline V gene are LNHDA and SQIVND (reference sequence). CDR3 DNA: TGTGCCAGTAGGTCAAAGGGGGTGGGAATGGGTACGCAGTATTTT. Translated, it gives CASRSKGVGMGTQYF.

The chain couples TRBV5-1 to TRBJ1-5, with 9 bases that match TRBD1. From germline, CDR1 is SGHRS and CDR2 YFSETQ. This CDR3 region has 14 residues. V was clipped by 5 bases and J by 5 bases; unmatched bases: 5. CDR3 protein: CASSEGTGHQPQHF. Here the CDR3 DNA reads TGCGCCAGCAGTGAGGGGACAGGGCATCAGCCCCAGCATTTT.

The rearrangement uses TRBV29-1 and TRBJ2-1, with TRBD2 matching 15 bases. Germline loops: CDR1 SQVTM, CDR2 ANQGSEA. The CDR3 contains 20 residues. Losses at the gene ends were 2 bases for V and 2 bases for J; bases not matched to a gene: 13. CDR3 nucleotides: TGCAGCGTTGAATTTTGGACTAGCGGGGGGGCCTTGGCAGCCTACAATGAGCAGTTCTTC. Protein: CSVEFWTSGGALAAYNEQFF.

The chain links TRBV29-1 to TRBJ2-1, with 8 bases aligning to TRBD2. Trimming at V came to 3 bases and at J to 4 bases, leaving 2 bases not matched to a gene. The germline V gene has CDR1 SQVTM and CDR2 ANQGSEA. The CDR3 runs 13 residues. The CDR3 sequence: CSVDGTSYNEQFF. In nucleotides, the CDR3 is TGCAGCGTTGACGGGACTAGTTACAATGAGCAGTTCTTC.

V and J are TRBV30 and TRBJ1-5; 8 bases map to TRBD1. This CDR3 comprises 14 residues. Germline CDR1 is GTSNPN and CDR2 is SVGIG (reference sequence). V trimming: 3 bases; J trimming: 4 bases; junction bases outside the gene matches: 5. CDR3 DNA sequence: TGTGCCTGGAGCGTTGGGACAGGTAATCAGCCCCAGCATTTT. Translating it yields CAWSVGTGNQPQHF. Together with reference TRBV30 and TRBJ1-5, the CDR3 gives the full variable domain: SQTIHQWPATLVQPVGSPLSLECTVEGTSNPNLYWYRQAAGRGLQLLFYSVGIGQISSEVPQNLSASRPQDRQFILSSKKLLLSDSGFYLCAWSVGTGNQPQHFGDGTRLSIL.

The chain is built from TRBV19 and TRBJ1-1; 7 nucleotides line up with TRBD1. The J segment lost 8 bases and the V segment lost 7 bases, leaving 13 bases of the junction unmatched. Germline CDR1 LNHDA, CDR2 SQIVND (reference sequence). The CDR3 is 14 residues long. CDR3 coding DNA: TGTGCCAGTACCCCGACAGGGCTCCTATCCGAAGCTTTCTTT. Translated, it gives CASTPTGLLSEAFF.

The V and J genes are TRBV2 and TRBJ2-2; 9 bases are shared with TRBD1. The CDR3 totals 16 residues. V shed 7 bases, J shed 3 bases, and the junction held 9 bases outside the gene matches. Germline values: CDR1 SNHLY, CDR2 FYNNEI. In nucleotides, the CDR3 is TGTGCCAGCACCTTAGACAGGGGGGGGGACACCGGGGAGCTGTTTTTT. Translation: CASTLDRGGDTGELFF.

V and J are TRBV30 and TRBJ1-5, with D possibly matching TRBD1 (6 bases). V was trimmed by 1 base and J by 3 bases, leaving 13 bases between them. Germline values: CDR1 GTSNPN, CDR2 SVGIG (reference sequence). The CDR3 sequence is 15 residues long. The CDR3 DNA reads TGTGCCTGGAGTGCTCCCGGACAGTACAATCAGCCCCAGCATTTT. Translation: CAWSAPGQYNQPQHF.

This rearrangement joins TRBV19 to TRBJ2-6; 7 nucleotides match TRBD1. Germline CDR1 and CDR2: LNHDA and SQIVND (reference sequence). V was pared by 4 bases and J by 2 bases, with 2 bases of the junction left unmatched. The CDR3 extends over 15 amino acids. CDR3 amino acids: CASSTDRAGANVLTF. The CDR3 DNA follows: TGTGCCAGTAGTACCGACAGGGCTGGGGCCAACGTCCTGACTTTC. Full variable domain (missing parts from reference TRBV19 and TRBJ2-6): DGGITQSPKYLFRKEGQNVTLSCEQNLNHDAMYWYRQDPGQGLRLIYYSQIVNDFQKGDIAEGYSVSREKKESFPLTVTSAQKNPTAFYLCASSTDRAGANVLTFGAGSRLTVL.

The CDR3, as DNA: TGCGCCAGCAGCCTGACAGGGGTACAAGAGACCCAGTACTTC. Translating it yields CASSLTGVQETQYF. This chain connects TRBV5-1 to TRBJ2-5; 8 nucleotides match TRBD1. Per germline, CDR1 SGHRS and CDR2 YFSETQ. Trimming at V came to 4 bases and at J to 2 bases, leaving 4 bases not matched to a gene. The CDR3 loop spans 14 amino acids.

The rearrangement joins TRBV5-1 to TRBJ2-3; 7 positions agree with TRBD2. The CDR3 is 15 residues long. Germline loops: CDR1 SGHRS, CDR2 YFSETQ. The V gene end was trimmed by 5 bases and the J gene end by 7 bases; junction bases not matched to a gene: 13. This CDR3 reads CASSTGTILPNTQYF. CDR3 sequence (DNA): TGCGCCAGCAGTACCGGGACTATTCTTCCTAATACGCAGTATTTT.

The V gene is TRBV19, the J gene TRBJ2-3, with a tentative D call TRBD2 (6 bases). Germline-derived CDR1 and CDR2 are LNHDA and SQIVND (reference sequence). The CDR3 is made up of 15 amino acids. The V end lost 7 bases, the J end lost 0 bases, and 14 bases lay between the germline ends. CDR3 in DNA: TGTGCCAGTAATGGAGGGTTGGGTAGCACAGATACGCAGTATTTT. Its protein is CASNGGLGSTDTQYF.

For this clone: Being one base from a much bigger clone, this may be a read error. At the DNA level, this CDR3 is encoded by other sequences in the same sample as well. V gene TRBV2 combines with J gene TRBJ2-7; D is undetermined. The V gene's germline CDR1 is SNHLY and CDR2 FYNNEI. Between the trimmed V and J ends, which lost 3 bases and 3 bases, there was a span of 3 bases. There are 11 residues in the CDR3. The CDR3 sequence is CASSDSYEQYF. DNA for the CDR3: TGTGCCAGCAGTGACAGCTACGAGCAGTACTTC.

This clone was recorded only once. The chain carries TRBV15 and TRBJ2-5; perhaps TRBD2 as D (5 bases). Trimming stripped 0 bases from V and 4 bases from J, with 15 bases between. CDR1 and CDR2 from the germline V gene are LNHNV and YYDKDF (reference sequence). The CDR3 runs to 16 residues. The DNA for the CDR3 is TGTGCCACCAGCAGAGACGCCGGGGTCGGTGGAGAGACCCAGTACTTC. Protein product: CATSRDAGVGGETQYF.